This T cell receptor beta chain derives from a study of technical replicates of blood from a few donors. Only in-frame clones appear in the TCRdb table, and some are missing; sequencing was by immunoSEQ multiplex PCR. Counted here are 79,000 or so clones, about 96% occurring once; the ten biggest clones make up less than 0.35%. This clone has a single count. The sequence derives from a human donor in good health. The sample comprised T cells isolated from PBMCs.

CDR3: CASSVEGGSGGSYNEQFF. The CDR3 DNA follows: TGTGCCAGCAGCGTAGAAGGGGGCAGTGGGGGCTCCTACAATGAGCAGTTCTTC. This rearrangement joins TRBV9 to TRBJ2-1; 7 nucleotides line up with TRBD1. Per the germline V gene, CDR1 is SGDLS and CDR2 is YYNGEE. V was pared by 0 bases and J by 0 bases, with 9 bases of the junction left unmatched. The CDR3 has 18 amino acids. Combining the CDR3 with reference TRBV9 and TRBJ2-1 gives the whole variable domain DSGVTQTPKHLITATGQRVTLRCSPRSGDLSVYWYQQSLDQGLQFLIQYYNGEERAKGNILERFSAQQFPDLHSELNLSSLELGDSALYFCASSVEGGSGGSYNEQFFGPGTRLTVL.